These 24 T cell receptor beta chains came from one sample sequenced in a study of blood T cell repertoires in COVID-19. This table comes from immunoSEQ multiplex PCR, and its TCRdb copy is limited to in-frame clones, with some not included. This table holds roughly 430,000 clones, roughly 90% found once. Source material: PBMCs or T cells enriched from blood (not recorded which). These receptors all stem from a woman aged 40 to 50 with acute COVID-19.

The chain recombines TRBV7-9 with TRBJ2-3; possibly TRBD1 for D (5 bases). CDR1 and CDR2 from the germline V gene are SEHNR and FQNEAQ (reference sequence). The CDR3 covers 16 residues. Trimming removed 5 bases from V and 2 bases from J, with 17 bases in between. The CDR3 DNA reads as TGTGCCAGCAGCCCGCTGTCAGGGCGAGCCACAGATACGCAGTATTTT. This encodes CASSPLSGRATDTQYF. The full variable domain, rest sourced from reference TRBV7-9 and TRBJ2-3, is DTGVSQNPRHKITKRGQNVTFRCDPISEHNRLYWYRQTLGQGPEFLTYFQNEAQLEKSRLLSDRFSAERPKGSFSTLEIQRTEQGDSAMYLCASSPLSGRATDTQYFGPGTRLTVL.

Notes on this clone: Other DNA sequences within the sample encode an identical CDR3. This CDR3 reads CASSLGQSTDTQYF. Here the CDR3 DNA reads TGTGCCAGCTCATTAGGACAAAGCACAGATACGCAGTATTTT. J is TRBJ2-3 and V is TRBV18; possibly TRBD1 for D (5 bases). V dropped 5 bases and J dropped 0 bases, with 9 bases sitting between them. The CDR3 totals 14 residues. Germline CDR1 and CDR2: KGHSH and LQKENI.

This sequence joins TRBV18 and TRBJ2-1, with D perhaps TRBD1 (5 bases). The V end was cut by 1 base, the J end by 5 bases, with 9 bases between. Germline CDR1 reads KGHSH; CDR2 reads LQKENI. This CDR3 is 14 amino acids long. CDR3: CASSPRRDDNEQFF. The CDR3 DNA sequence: TGTGCCAGCTCACCACGCAGGGATGACAATGAGCAGTTCTTC.

Here the CDR3 DNA reads TGTGCCACCAGCACTTCAAGACTAGCGGGGGCCATAAAGGGAAACATTCAGTACTTC. It is translated as CATSTSRLAGAIKGNIQYF. This chain joins TRBV15 and TRBJ2-4; 12 bases match TRBD2. V was clipped by 4 bases and J by 6 bases; unmatched bases: 16. The CDR3 sequence is 19 residues long. Per the germline V gene, CDR1 is LNHNV and CDR2 is YYDKDF (reference sequence).

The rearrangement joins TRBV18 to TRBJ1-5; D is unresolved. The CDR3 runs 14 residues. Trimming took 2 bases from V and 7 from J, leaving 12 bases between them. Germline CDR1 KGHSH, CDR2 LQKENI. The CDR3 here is CASSPGRDWQPQHF. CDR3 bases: TGTGCCAGCTCACCAGGGCGGGATTGGCAGCCCCAGCATTTT.

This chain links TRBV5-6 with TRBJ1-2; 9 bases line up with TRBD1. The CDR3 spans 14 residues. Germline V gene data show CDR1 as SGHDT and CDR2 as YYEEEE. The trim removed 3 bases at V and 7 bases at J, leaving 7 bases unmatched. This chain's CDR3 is CASSSRDRDVGYTF. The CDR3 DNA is TGTGCCAGCAGCTCCCGGGACAGGGACGTTGGCTACACCTTC.

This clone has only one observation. The DNA for the CDR3 is TGTGCCAGCTCACCATCGGGAGTAGGCGAGACCCAGTACTTC. It translates to CASSPSGVGETQYF. The genes are TRBV18 and TRBJ2-5; D is perhaps TRBD2 (6 bases). V dropped 2 bases and J dropped 5 bases, with 12 bases sitting between them. Germline CDR1 reads KGHSH; CDR2 reads LQKENI. The CDR3 has 14 residues.

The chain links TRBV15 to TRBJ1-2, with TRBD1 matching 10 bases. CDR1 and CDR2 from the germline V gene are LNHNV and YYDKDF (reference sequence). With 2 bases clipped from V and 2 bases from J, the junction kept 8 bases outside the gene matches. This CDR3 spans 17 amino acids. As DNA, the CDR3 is TGTGCCACCAGCAGATATCCCAGGACAGGGGGGAACTATGGCTACACCTTC. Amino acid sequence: CATSRYPRTGGNYGYTF.

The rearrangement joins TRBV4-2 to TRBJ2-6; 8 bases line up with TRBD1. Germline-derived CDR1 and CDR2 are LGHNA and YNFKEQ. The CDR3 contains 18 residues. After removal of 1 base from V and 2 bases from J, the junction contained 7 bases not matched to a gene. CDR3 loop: CASSQVVGRGPGANVLTF. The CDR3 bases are TGTGCCAGCAGCCAAGTCGTTGGCAGGGGGCCTGGGGCCAACGTCCTGACTTTC.

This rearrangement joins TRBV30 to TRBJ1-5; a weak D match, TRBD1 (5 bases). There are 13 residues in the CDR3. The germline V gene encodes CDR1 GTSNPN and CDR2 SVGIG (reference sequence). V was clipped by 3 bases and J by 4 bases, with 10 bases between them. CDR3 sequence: CAWSLDRNQPQHF. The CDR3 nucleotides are TGTGCCTGGAGCCTCGACAGAAATCAGCCCCAGCATTTT.

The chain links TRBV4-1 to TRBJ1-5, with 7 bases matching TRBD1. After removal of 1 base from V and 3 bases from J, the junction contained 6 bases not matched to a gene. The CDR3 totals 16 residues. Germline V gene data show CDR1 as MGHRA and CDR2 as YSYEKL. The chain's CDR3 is CASSQAPTGPNQPQHF. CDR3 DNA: TGCGCCAGCAGCCAAGCCCCGACAGGGCCCAATCAGCCCCAGCATTTT.

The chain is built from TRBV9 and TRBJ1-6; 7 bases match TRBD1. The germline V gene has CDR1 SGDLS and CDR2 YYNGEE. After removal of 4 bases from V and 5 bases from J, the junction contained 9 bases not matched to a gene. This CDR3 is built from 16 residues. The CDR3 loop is CASSFYDRVDNSPLHF. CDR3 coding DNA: TGTGCCAGCAGCTTTTACGACAGGGTGGATAATTCACCCCTCCACTTT.

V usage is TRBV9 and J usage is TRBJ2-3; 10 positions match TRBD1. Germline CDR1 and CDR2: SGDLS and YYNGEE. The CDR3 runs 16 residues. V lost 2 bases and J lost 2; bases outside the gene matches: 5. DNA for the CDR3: TGTGCCAGCAGCGTCAGGGGGACAGGGGTCACAGATACGCAGTATTTT. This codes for CASSVRGTGVTDTQYF.

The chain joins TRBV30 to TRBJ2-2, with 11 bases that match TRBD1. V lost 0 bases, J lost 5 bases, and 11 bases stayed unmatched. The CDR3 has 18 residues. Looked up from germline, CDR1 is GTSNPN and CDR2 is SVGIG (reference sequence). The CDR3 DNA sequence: TGTGCCTGGAGTGTACCCGTACTCGGGACAGGGGGAACCGGGGAGCTGTTTTTT. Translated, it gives CAWSVPVLGTGGTGELFF. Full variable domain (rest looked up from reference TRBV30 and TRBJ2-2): SQTIHQWPATLVQPVGSPLSLECTVEGTSNPNLYWYRQAAGRGLQLLFYSVGIGQISSEVPQNLSASRPQDRQFILSSKKLLLSDSGFYLCAWSVPVLGTGGTGELFFGEGSRLTVL.

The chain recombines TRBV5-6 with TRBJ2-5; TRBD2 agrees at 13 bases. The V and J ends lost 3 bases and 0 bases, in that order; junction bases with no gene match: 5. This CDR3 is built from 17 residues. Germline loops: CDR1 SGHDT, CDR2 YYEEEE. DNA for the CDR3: TGTGCCAGCAGCTCTTTAACTAGCGGGGGGGACCAAGAGACCCAGTACTTC. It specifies CASSSLTSGGDQETQYF. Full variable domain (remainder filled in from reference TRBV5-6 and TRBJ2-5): DAGVTQSPTHLIKTRGQQVTLRCSPKSGHDTVSWYQQALGQGPQFIFQYYEEEERQRGNFPDRFSGHQFPNYSSELNVNALLLGDSALYLCASSSLTSGGDQETQYFGPGTRLLVL.

DNA of the CDR3: TGTGCCAGCAGGCGAGGAACCGGGACAGGGTATGATGGCTACACCTTC. Its translation is CASRRGTGTGYDGYTF. The rearrangement links TRBV11-2 to TRBJ1-2; 9 bases agree with TRBD1. The germline gives CDR1 SGHAT, CDR2 FQNNGV. The junction had 14 bases not matched to a gene; V was cut back by 6 bases and J by 6 bases. The CDR3 loop spans 16 amino acids.

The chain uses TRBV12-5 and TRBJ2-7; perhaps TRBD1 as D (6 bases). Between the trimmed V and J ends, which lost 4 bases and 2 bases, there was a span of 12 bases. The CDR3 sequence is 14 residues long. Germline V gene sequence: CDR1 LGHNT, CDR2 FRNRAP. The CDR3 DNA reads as TGTGCTAGTGGTTCACAGGGATATACCTACGAGCAGTACTTC. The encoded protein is CASGSQGYTYEQYF.

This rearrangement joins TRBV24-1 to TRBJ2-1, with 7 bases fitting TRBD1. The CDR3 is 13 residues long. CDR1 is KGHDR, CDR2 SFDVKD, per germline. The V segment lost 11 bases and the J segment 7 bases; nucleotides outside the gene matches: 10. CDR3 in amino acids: CAIGVTGTNEQFF. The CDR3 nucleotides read TGTGCCATCGGGGTGACAGGGACGAATGAGCAGTTCTTC.

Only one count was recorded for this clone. CDR3: CASRSPPGGDLTEQFF. DNA for the CDR3: TGTGCCAGCAGGAGCCCCCCCGGGGGGGATTTAACAGAGCAGTTCTTC. The V and J genes are TRBV7-8 and TRBJ2-1, with TRBD2 matching 8 bases. CDR1 SGHVS and CDR2 FQNEAQ come from the germline V gene. With 6 bases clipped from V and 10 bases from J, the junction kept 17 bases outside the gene matches. The CDR3 runs to 16 residues.

The chain's CDR3 is CASSLGWGDQPQHF. Here the CDR3 DNA reads TGTGCCAGCAGCTTAGGGTGGGGGGATCAGCCCCAGCATTTT. This chain connects TRBV7-6 to TRBJ1-5, with TRBD1 as a possible D gene (5 bases). The germline CDR1 and CDR2 sequences are SGHVS and FNYEAQ. The germline V and J ends were trimmed by 1 base and 5 bases, with 9 bases remaining between them. The CDR3 covers 14 residues.

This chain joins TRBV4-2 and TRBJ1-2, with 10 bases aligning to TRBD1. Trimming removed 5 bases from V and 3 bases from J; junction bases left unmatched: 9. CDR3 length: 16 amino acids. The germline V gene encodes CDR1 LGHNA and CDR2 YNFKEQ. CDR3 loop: CASSNTGTGEDYGYTF. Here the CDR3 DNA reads TGTGCCAGCAGCAACACCGGGACAGGGGAGGACTATGGCTACACCTTC.

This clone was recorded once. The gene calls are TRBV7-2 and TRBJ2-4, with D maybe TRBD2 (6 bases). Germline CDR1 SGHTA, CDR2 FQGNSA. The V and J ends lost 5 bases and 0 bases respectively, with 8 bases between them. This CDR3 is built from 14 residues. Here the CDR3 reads CASSGGLAKNIQYF. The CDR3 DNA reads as TGTGCCAGCAGCGGGGGGTTAGCCAAAAACATTCAGTACTTC. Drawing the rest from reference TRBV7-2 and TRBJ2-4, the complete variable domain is GAGVSQSPSNKVTEKGKDVELRCDPISGHTALYWYRQSLGQGLEFLIYFQGNSAPDKSGLPSDRFSAERTGGSVSTLTIQRTQQEDSAVYLCASSGGLAKNIQYFGAGTRLSVL.

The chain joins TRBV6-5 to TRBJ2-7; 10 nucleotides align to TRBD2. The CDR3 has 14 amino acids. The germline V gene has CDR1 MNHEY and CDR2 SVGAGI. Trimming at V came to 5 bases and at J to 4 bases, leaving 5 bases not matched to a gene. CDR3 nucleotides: TGTGCCAGCAGTAAACTAGCGGGATCATACGAGCAGTACTTC. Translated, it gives CASSKLAGSYEQYF.

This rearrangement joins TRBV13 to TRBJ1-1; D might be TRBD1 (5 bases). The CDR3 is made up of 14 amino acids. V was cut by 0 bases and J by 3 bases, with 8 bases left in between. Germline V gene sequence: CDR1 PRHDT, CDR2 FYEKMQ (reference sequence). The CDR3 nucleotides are TGTGCCAGCAGCTTAGGTCTAGGGGACACTGAAGCTTTCTTT. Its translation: CASSLGLGDTEAFF.